The clone carrying this TCR beta chain has a handful of counts. Its antigen is not identified. The sample is drawn from a study of early T cells in non-severe SARS-CoV-2 infection. The study, taken as a whole, reports: Missing private and CD4 specificities, VDJdb matching favored anti-spike CD8 responses.

The V gene's germline CDR1 is SGHDN and CDR2 FVKESK. CDR3 length: 16 residues. V was cut by 3 bases and J by 4 bases, with 16 bases left in between. Each cDNA molecule carried a unique molecular identifier. One entry per CDR3 protein results from TCRdb running MiXCR on the 5' RACE reads. Of around 40,000 distinct CDR3 sequences listed, under 8% were seen once; the top ten hold under 25%. This chain connects TRBV14 to TRBJ2-1, with D perhaps TRBD1 (6 bases). This sample comprised whole blood, obtained at baseline. The origin of this receptor is an adult who was a healthcare worker with PCR-confirmed SARS-CoV-2 infection or an uninfected control (not recorded which). Here the CDR3 DNA reads TGTGCCAGCAGCCAGAAGGGACACCTCCTTTACAATGAGCAGTTCTTC. Translating gives CASSQKGHLLYNEQFF.